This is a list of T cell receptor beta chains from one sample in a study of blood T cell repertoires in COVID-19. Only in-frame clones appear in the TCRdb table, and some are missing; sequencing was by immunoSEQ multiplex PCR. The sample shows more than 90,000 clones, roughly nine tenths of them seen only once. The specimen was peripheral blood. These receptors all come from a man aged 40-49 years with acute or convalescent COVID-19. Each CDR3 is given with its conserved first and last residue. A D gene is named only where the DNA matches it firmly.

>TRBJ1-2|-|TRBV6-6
TGTGCCAGCAGTCGAAAAGCCTTGGGGCGGATAAACTATGGCTACACCTTC
CASSRKALGRINYGYTF
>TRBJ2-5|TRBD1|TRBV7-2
TGTGCCAGCAGCTCCGACAGGGGGCTAGGAGAGACCCAGTACTTC
CASSSDRGLGETQYF
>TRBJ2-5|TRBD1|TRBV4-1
TGCGCCAGCAGCCAAGGTATCGGACAGGGGGCCCAGACCCAGTACTTC
CASSQGIGQGAQTQYF
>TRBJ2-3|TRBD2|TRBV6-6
TGTGCCAGCAGTTACGGTTCTAGCGGGATGGCAGATACGCAGTATTTT
CASSYGSSGMADTQYF
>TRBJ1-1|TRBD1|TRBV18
TGTGCCAGCTCACCGCCGACAGGGGGGAACACTGAAGCTTTCTTT
CASSPPTGGNTEAFF
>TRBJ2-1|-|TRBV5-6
TGTGCCAGCAGCTTGGGTCCTGCGAGTGGTGAGCAGTTCTTC
CASSLGPASGEQFF
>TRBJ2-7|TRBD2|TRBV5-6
TGTGCCAGCAGCCCCCGACGGACTAGCTATATCCCCTCCTACGAGCAGTACTTC
CASSPRRTSYIPSYEQYF
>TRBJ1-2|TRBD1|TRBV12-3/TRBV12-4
TGTGCCAGCAGTTCGGACAGGGCCCTTGGCTACACCTTC
CASSSDRALGYTF
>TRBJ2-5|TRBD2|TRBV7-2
TGTGCCAGCAGCTTACCAGGACTAGCGGGAGAGACCCAGTACTTC
CASSLPGLAGETQYF
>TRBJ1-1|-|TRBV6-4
TGTGCCAGCAGTGTCAGATTGAACACTGAAGCTTTCTTT
CASSVRLNTEAFF
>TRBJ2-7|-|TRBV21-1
TGTGCCAGCAGCAAAGAGCGGGAGGGCATTTACGAGCAGTACTTC
CASSKEREGIYEQYF
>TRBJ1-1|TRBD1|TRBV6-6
TGTGCCAGCAGTTACTCGAGGGGACAGGGAGGGACTGAAGCTTTCTTT
CASSYSRGQGGTEAFF
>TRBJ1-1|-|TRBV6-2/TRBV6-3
TGTGCCAGCAGTTGGGAACGATGGACTAACCCAAACACTGAAGCTTTCTTT
CASSWERWTNPNTEAFF
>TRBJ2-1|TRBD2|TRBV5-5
TGTGCCAGCAGCCTGGGACTAGAGTCCCTGTTCTTC
CASSLGLESLFF